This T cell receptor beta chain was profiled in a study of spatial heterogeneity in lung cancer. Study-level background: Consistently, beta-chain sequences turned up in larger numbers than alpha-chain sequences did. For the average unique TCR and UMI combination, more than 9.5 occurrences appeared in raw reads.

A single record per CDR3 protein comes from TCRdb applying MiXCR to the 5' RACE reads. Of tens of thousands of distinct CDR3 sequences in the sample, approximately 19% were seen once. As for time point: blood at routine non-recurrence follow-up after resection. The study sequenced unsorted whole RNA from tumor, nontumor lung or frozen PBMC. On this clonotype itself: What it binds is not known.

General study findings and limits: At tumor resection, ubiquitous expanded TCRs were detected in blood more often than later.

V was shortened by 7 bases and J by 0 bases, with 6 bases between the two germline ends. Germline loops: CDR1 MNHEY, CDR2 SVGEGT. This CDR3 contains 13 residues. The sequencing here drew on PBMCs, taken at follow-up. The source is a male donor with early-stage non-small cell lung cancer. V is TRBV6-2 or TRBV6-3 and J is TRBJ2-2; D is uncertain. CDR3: CASKKANTGELFF. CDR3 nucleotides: TGTGCCAGCAAGAAGGCGAACACCGGGGAGCTGTTTTTT.